Listed below are T cell receptor beta chains from one sample, sequenced in a study of shared clonotypes between healthy human individuals. Sequenced by immunoSEQ multiplex PCR; TCRdb stores in-frame clones only, minus some. Of about 230,000 clones in the sample, over 60% were seen once. Material for sequencing was memory CD4+ T cells sorted from blood. The origin of the receptors is a man under 40 in good health. Each CDR3 is given with its conserved first and last residue. D genes are given only for firm matches. Size is stated for part of the rows, as once, few or many counts, or as a class when the clone is expanded.

abundance	v_gene	j_gene	d_gene	CDR3nt	CDR3aa
-	TRBV5-5	TRBJ2-6	-	TGTGCCAGCAGCTTGGCGGGGCCTGGGGCCAACGTCCTGACTTTC	CASSLAGPGANVLTF
few	TRBV4-1	TRBJ2-5	-	TGCGCCAGCAGCCAAGGAAAGACCCAGTACTTC	CASSQGKTQYF
-	TRBV6-5	TRBJ2-6	-	TGTGCCAGCAGTTATCTGGTATCCGGGGCCAACGTCCTGACTTTC	CASSYLVSGANVLTF
-	TRBV12-5	TRBJ1-1	-	TGTGCTAGTGGTTTGGTATTGGGCAGGGCTTCAAACACTGAAGCTTTCTTT	CASGLVLGRASNTEAFF
-	TRBV25-1	TRBJ2-5	-	TGTGCCAGCAGTCCCCGAACAGATCAAGAGACCCAGTACTTC	CASSPRTDQETQYF
-	TRBV7-9	TRBJ1-2	-	TGTGCCAGCAGCTTGTCCCTAATACAGGCTAAAACTGGCTACACCTTC	CASSLSLIQAKTGYTF
-	TRBV4-3	TRBJ2-4	TRBD2	TGCGCCAGCAGCCCACGTAGGAGCGGGAGTTGGGATTCCGCCAAAAACATTCAGTACTTC	CASSPRRSGSWDSAKNIQYF
-	TRBV29-1	TRBJ2-2	TRBD2	TGCAGCGTTGAATATCGGGGGGGTGTTCACACCGGGGAGCTGTTTTTT	CSVEYRGGVHTGELFF
-	TRBV5-1	TRBJ2-5	-	TGCGCCAGCAAGGGTCAACAGGCGGAGACCCAGTACTTC	CASKGQQAETQYF
few	TRBV5-4	TRBJ1-5	-	TGTGCCAGCAGCTCTGGCAGGGGTCAGCCCCAGCATTTT	CASSSGRGQPQHF
few	TRBV28	TRBJ1-2	TRBD1	TGTGCCAGCGCGTCGGACAGGCCCGATGTCTATGGCTACACCTTC	CASASDRPDVYGYTF
-	TRBV9	TRBJ1-2	TRBD1	TGTGCCAGCAGCGTAGCTGGACAGGCTATGGGCTACACCTTC	CASSVAGQAMGYTF
-	TRBV9	TRBJ1-3	-	TGTGCCAGCAGCACGACCAGTGGAAACACCATATATTTT	CASSTTSGNTIYF
-	TRBV5-1	TRBJ2-3	-	TGCGCCAGCAGCTTGGATCCTTGGGGCAGCACAGATACGCAGTATTTT	CASSLDPWGSTDTQYF
once	TRBV30	TRBJ2-3	-	TGTGCCTGGAGTAAGGAGGGCACAGATACGCAGTATTTT	CAWSKEGTDTQYF
-	TRBV9	TRBJ1-2	-	TGTGCCAGCAGCCCTCAGGGTTTTGGCTACACCTTC	CASSPQGFGYTF